The rows below give T cell receptor beta chains drawn from one sample of a study of technical replicates of blood from a few donors. Here immunoSEQ multiplex PCR was the method, and the copy in TCRdb shows in-frame clones only, minus some. Of 60,000 to 90,000 clones in the sample, 85% to 95% were seen once. Sample: T cells isolated from PBMCs. The receptor source for this set is a human donor in good health. Both conserved end residues are part of each CDR3. D genes are given only for firm matches. Some rows have no size entry. The others give once, few or many, or a class for an expanded clone.

d_gene	len	v_gene	abundance	j_gene	CDR3aa	CDR3nt
TRBD1	13	TRBV4-1	-	TRBJ2-1	CASSQLQGGEQFF	TGCGCCAGCAGCCAGCTACAGGGGGGTGAGCAGTTCTTC
TRBD2	13	TRBV18	once	TRBJ2-7	CASSPGTSYEQYF	TGTGCCAGCTCACCCGGGACTAGCTACGAGCAGTACTTC
TRBD2	13	TRBV6-6	-	TRBJ2-7	CASSPGGSYEQYF	TGTGCCAGCAGCCCGGGGGGCTCCTACGAGCAGTACTTC
TRBD1	14	TRBV5-4	once	TRBJ2-7	CASSLGTGAYEQYF	TGTGCCAGCAGCTTGGGGACAGGGGCCTACGAGCAGTACTTC
-	13	TRBV25-1	-	TRBJ2-7	CASSEYGPYEQYF	TGTGCCAGCAGTGAATATGGGCCCTACGAGCAGTACTTC
TRBD2	17	TRBV9	-	TRBJ2-1	CASTLTAGREPLGGQFF	TGTGCCAGCACCCTCACTGCGGGGCGGGAGCCTTTGGGCGGGCAGTTCTTC
-	12	TRBV19	-	TRBJ2-7	CATRQGDYEQYF	TGTGCCACGCGGCAGGGCGACTACGAGCAGTACTTC
-	16	TRBV23-1	once	TRBJ2-3	CASSPPTGRGKRTQYF	TGCGCCAGCAGTCCTCCGACCGGCAGGGGTAAGAGAACGCAGTATTTT
-	16	TRBV7-7	-	TRBJ2-1	CASSFFVGQGYDEQFF	TGTGCTAGCAGCTTTTTCGTAGGGCAGGGGTACGATGAGCAGTTCTTC
-	17	TRBV4-1	once	TRBJ2-1	CASSQDGLGSSYNEQFF	TGCGCCAGCAGCCAAGATGGTCTAGGCAGCTCCTACAATGAGCAGTTCTTC
TRBD1	15	TRBV5-6	-	TRBJ1-5	CASSLGQGGNQPQHF	TGTGCCAGCAGCTTGGGACAGGGTGGAAATCAGCCCCAGCATTTT
TRBD1	13	TRBV27	-	TRBJ2-7	CASSLGTAYEQYF	TGTGCCAGCAGTTTAGGGACAGCCTACGAGCAGTACTTC
TRBD1	14	TRBV7-8	few	TRBJ1-5	CASSLGQGTQPQHF	TGTGCCAGCAGCTTAGGACAGGGAACTCAGCCCCAGCATTTT
TRBD1	16	TRBV5-4	-	TRBJ2-1	CASTANGQGSFNEQFF	TGTGCCAGCACCGCTAACGGACAGGGAAGTTTCAATGAGCAGTTCTTC
-	13	TRBV5-6	-	TRBJ1-2	CASSLGRRDGYTF	TGTGCCAGCAGCTTGGGCAGACGGGATGGCTACACCTTC
-	15	TRBV14	-	TRBJ1-2	CASSQDISSPTGYTF	TGTGCCAGCAGCCAAGATATATCCTCTCCAACAGGCTACACCTTC
TRBD2	15	TRBV7-3	-	TRBJ2-3	CASSSGLASTDTQYF	TGTGCCAGCAGCTCCGGACTAGCGAGCACAGATACGCAGTATTTT
TRBD2	15	TRBV9	once	TRBJ2-2	CASSVASGGTGELFF	TGTGCCAGCAGCGTGGCTAGCGGGGGGACCGGGGAGCTGTTTTTT
TRBD2	15	TRBV10-2	-	TRBJ2-1	CASSPVSGRTDEQFF	TGCGCCAGCAGCCCGGTTAGCGGGAGGACAGATGAGCAGTTCTTC
-	13	TRBV4-1	-	TRBJ2-3	CASSQAGTDTQYF	TGCGCCAGCAGCCAAGCGGGGACAGATACGCAGTATTTT